The 19 T cell receptor beta chains listed next were all sequenced from one sample in a study of blood T cell repertoires in COVID-19. Libraries were prepared by immunoSEQ multiplex PCR; TCRdb keeps only in-frame clonotypes and omits some of them. This sample has about 59,000 clones, with roughly 77% found just once. The sequenced material came from peripheral blood. The receptors stem from a man between 60 and 75 years old with COVID-19, enrolled during active disease.

The chain employs TRBV29-1 and TRBJ2-2; TRBD2 matches at 7 bases. V was clipped by 2 bases and J by 3 bases; unmatched bases: 9. Germline CDR1 is SQVTM and CDR2 is ANQGSEA. The CDR3 is 16 amino acids. The CDR3 sequence is CSVEMGEGRDTGELFF. CDR3 bases: TGCAGCGTTGAAATGGGGGAGGGCAGGGACACCGGGGAGCTGTTTTTT.

Note on this clone: At one of its ends the junction is not consistent with the germline gene, which may arise from a read error. This chain joins TRBV5-6 and TRBJ2-7; the D gene is possibly TRBD1 (5 bases). The CDR3 extends over 13 amino acids. The germline CDR1 and CDR2 sequences are SGHDT and YYEEEE. The CDR3: CASSFNLQVEEYF. The DNA for the CDR3 is TGTGCCAGCAGCTTTAATCTACAGGTCGAGGAGTACTTC.

CDR3 in DNA: TGCGCCACTACACGGGAGGACAGGGTGCGAACCGGGGAGCTGTTTTTT. This encodes CATTREDRVRTGELFF. The chain employs TRBV10-2 and TRBJ2-2; D may be TRBD1 (8 bases). Germline CDR1 reads WSHSY; CDR2 reads SAAADI. This CDR3 contains 16 residues. V was pared by 10 bases and J by 5 bases, with 23 bases between.

This chain links TRBV4-2 with TRBJ1-2; D perhaps matches TRBD1 (5 bases). The V end lost 0 bases, the J end lost 4 bases, and 12 bases lay between the germline ends. The CDR3 sequence is 15 residues long. The germline V gene has CDR1 LGHNA and CDR2 YNFKEQ. The CDR3 nucleotides are TGTGCCAGCAGCCAAGATGGAGGGGCGGGCTATGGCTACACCTTC. This codes for CASSQDGGAGYGYTF.

The V gene is TRBV27, the J gene TRBJ1-2; perhaps TRBD1 as D (6 bases). V dropped 1 base and J dropped 6 bases, with 18 bases sitting between them. The CDR3 loop spans 16 amino acids. Germline assignment: CDR1 MNHEY and CDR2 SMNVEV (reference sequence). CDR3: CASSLFGREGGNGYTF. CDR3 nucleotide sequence: TGTGCCAGCAGTTTATTCGGCCGAGAGGGGGGGAATGGCTACACCTTC.

The chain combines TRBV4-2 with TRBJ1-5; D perhaps matches TRBD1 (6 bases). The CDR3 runs to 16 residues. CDR1 is LGHNA and CDR2 is YNFKEQ in the germline V gene. Trimming stripped 4 bases from V and 6 bases from J, with 19 bases between. The CDR3 DNA sequence: TGTGCCAGCAGCCCCGGGACACCCCAAGGTGCTCAGCCCCAGCATTTT. It encodes CASSPGTPQGAQPQHF.

V is TRBV29-1 and J is TRBJ1-1, with 7 positions matching TRBD1. The CDR3 is made up of 15 amino acids. V lost 6 bases to trimming and J lost 3 bases; unmatched junction nucleotides: 13. The V gene's germline CDR1 is SQVTM and CDR2 ANQGSEA. The CDR3 DNA sequence: TGCAGCGTGACGGACAGGTTGCCCCGGGACACTGAAGCTTTCTTT. Amino acids: CSVTDRLPRDTEAFF. Together with reference TRBV29-1 and TRBJ1-1, the CDR3 gives the full variable domain: SAVISQKPSRDICQRGTSLTIQCQVDSQVTMMFWYRQQPGQSLTLIATANQGSEATYESGFVIDKFPISRPNLTFSTLTVSNMSPEDSSIYLCSVTDRLPRDTEAFFGQGTRLTVV.

The chain couples TRBV5-1 to TRBJ2-3; 10 nucleotides match TRBD2. V was clipped by 2 bases and J by 2 bases; unmatched bases: 5. The CDR3 length is 16 residues. Per germline, CDR1 SGHRS and CDR2 YFSETQ. The CDR3 DNA reads as TGCGCCAGCAGCTTAAACAGCGGGGGGGCCACAGATACGCAGTATTTT. This encodes CASSLNSGGATDTQYF.

The chain combines TRBV7-9 with TRBJ2-3; 10 bases agree with TRBD2. J was trimmed by 0 bases and V by 5 bases; bases with no gene match: 11. Per the germline V gene, CDR1 is SEHNR and CDR2 is FQNEAQ (reference sequence). This CDR3 comprises 18 residues. The CDR3 here is CASSPSSGGTPSTDTQYF. The CDR3, as DNA: TGTGCCAGCAGCCCCTCTAGCGGGGGTACCCCTAGCACAGATACGCAGTATTTT.

The rearrangement links TRBV19 to TRBJ1-1; D gene uncertain. V dropped 2 bases and J dropped 1 base, with 11 bases sitting between them. Germline V gene data show CDR1 as LNHDA and CDR2 as SQIVND (reference sequence). The CDR3 sequence is 15 residues long. The CDR3 DNA reads TGTGCCAGTAGTATAAATTGGGCCCCGAACACTGAAGCTTTCTTT. It yields the protein CASSINWAPNTEAFF.

This chain links TRBV30 with TRBJ2-7; TRBD1 matches at 8 bases. V shed 4 bases, J shed 0 bases, and the junction held 5 bases outside the gene matches. The CDR3 extends over 14 amino acids. CDR1 and CDR2 (germline): GTSNPN, SVGIG (reference sequence). The CDR3 region has the DNA TGTGCCTGGACTACCGACAGGGGCTCCTACGAGCAGTACTTC. Translation: CAWTTDRGSYEQYF. Drawing the rest from reference TRBV30 and TRBJ2-7, the complete variable domain is SQTIHQWPATLVQPVGSPLSLECTVEGTSNPNLYWYRQAAGRGLQLLFYSVGIGQISSEVPQNLSASRPQDRQFILSSKKLLLSDSGFYLCAWTTDRGSYEQYFGPGTRLTVT.

The table lists this clone with a few counts. This chain joins TRBV11-3 and TRBJ2-1; 8 positions match TRBD2. The CDR3 length is 15 residues. The V and J ends lost 5 bases and 5 bases, in that order; junction bases with no gene match: 8. CDR1 is SGHNT, CDR2 YENEEA, per germline. The CDR3 region is CASSRTSRFHNEQFF. CDR3 sequence (DNA): TGTGCCAGCAGCCGGACTAGCAGATTCCACAATGAGCAGTTCTTC.

This chain joins TRBV6-2 or TRBV6-3 and TRBJ2-5; TRBD2 agrees at 8 bases. The CDR3 length is 16 residues. Germline trimming cut 4 bases from V and 4 bases from J; bases unmatched to any gene: 11. Germline lookup yields CDR1 MNHEY and CDR2 SVGEGT. CDR3 region: CASSSLLPAGGETQYF. The CDR3 nucleotides are TGTGCCAGCAGTTCTTTACTCCCTGCGGGGGGAGAGACCCAGTACTTC.

The chain joins TRBV4-3 to TRBJ2-2, with D possibly matching TRBD1 (6 bases). With 4 bases removed from V and 5 bases from J, the gap between germline ends came to 17 bases. Germline-derived CDR1 and CDR2 are LGHNA and YSLEER. The CDR3 is 16 amino acids. The CDR3 sequence: CASSRDKAVWTGELFF. DNA for the CDR3: TGCGCCAGCAGCCGGGACAAGGCAGTGTGGACCGGGGAGCTGTTTTTT.

CDR3 in amino acids: CSVGDRGDQPQHF. The CDR3 nucleotides read TGCAGCGTTGGGGACAGGGGGGATCAGCCCCAGCATTTT. The gene calls are TRBV29-1 and TRBJ1-5; TRBD1 agrees at 11 bases. CDR3 length equals 13 residues. V shed 4 bases, J shed 5 bases, and the junction held 1 base outside the gene matches. Germline CDR1 and CDR2: SQVTM and ANQGSEA.

Only one count was recorded for this clone. The chain joins TRBV11-2 to TRBJ1-1, with 8 bases that match TRBD1. There are 16 residues in the CDR3. From germline, CDR1 is SGHAT and CDR2 FQNNGV. V was pared by 1 base and J by 2 bases, with 6 bases of the junction left unmatched. CDR3 residues: CASSLGPDRANTEAFF. The CDR3 region has the DNA TGTGCCAGCAGCTTAGGCCCGGACAGGGCAAACACTGAAGCTTTCTTT.

The chain has TRBV12-3 or TRBV12-4 and TRBJ1-5; the D gene is possibly TRBD1 (5 bases). The CDR3 has 13 amino acids. Trimming removed 5 bases at V and 1 base at J, with 6 bases between. The CDR3 nucleotides read TGTGCCAGCAGTCGACAGAGCAATCAGCCCCAGCATTTT. Translating it yields CASSRQSNQPQHF.

This clone was seen a single time. V usage is TRBV7-3 and J usage is TRBJ2-2, with TRBD1 matching 7 bases. Germline V CDR1 and CDR2: SGHTA, FQGTGA. Trimming removed 6 bases from V and 0 bases from J; junction bases left unmatched: 4. This CDR3 has 15 amino acids. DNA of the CDR3: TGTGCCAGCAGGCCCACAGGGGCGAACACCGGGGAGCTGTTTTTT. Translation gives CASRPTGANTGELFF.

The chain is built from TRBV5-6 and TRBJ1-2; the D is unclear. This CDR3 spans 13 amino acids. Per the germline V gene, CDR1 is SGHDT and CDR2 is YYEEEE. V lost 0 bases and J lost 8, with 11 bases in between. The CDR3 region has the DNA TGTGCCAGCAGCTTGGCCAATACGGAGGGCTACACCTTC. Translation gives CASSLANTEGYTF.